These 26 T cell receptor beta chains originate from one sample sequenced in a study of T cells after yellow fever vaccination. In TCRdb, the 5' RACE reads were re-called with MiXCR into one record per CDR3 protein. Of 200,000 to 300,000 distinct CDR3 sequences listed, approximately 6.3% are singletons. The sample here was CD4+ T cells sorted from PBMCs, taken on the day of the yellow fever booster vaccination. All receptors derive from a young man who received the YFV17D yellow fever vaccine.

This chain uses TRBV12-3 or TRBV12-4 with TRBJ1-3; no definite D call. V was pared by 1 base and J by 4 bases, with 8 bases between. The CDR3 runs 14 residues. CDR3 sequence reads: CASSLGVAGNTIYF. CDR3 nucleotides: TGTGCCAGCAGTTTAGGGGTTGCAGGAAACACCATATATTTT.

This clonotype was counted only a few times. The J gene is TRBJ2-4, the V gene TRBV12-3 or TRBV12-4; D might be TRBD1 (6 bases). This CDR3 contains 15 residues. V was clipped by 9 bases and J by 0 bases, with 15 bases between them. The CDR3 reads CASSPRGSAKNIQYF. CDR3 coding DNA: TGTGCCAGTTCCCCCAGGGGCTCAGCCAAAAACATTCAGTACTTC.

This clonotype was seen at least ten times. This chain links TRBV6-2 or TRBV6-3 with TRBJ2-5, with D possibly being TRBD1 (5 bases). Deletions cut 7 bases from V and 1 base from J, with 10 bases between. There are 13 residues in the CDR3. Per the germline V gene, CDR1 is MNHEY and CDR2 is SVGEGT. The CDR3 protein is CASIRDPQETQYF. The CDR3 bases are TGTGCCAGCATCAGGGATCCCCAAGAGACCCAGTACTTC.

This clonotype was seen a few times. This chain connects TRBV18 to TRBJ2-7; 7 bases fit TRBD1. Trimming removed 4 bases from V and 4 bases from J; junction bases left unmatched: 7. Germline V lookup: CDR1 KGHSH, CDR2 LQKENI. The CDR3 is 14 residues long. For the CDR3, the DNA is TGTGCCAGCTCACGGTCGACAGGGAAGTACGAGCAGTACTTC. It encodes CASSRSTGKYEQYF.

The rearrangement joins TRBV19 to TRBJ2-1; 8 nucleotides match TRBD2. The CDR3 consists of 16 residues. Unmatched junction bases numbered 14, after V lost 7 bases and J lost 6 bases. Germline V lookup: CDR1 LNHDA, CDR2 SQIVND (reference sequence). CDR3 nucleotide sequence: TGTGCCAGTAAGGTTAGCGGGATAACCCCAATCAATGAGCAGTTCTTC. It encodes CASKVSGITPINEQFF.

For this clonotype: Just one base apart from a much larger clone, this may be a read error. The rearrangement joins TRBV5-8 to TRBJ2-5; D possibly uses TRBD1 or TRBD2 (5 bases each). The CDR3 has 14 amino acids. The V and J ends lost 3 bases and 7 bases respectively, with 16 bases between them. CDR1 and CDR2 (germline): SGHTS, YDEGEE. CDR3 protein: CASSWDGTTGTQYF. The CDR3 DNA reads as TGTGCCAGCAGCTGGGATGGGACCACTGGGACCCAGTACTTC.

The chain recombines TRBV5-4 with TRBJ2-1, with TRBD2 identical over 7 bases. Germline V gives CDR1 SGHNT, CDR2 YYREEE (reference sequence). CDR3 size: 17 residues. With V trimmed by 4 bases and J by 0 bases, 10 bases remained unmatched. The CDR3 DNA reads TGTGCCAGCAGCATCCGAGAAGCGGGAAGCTCCTACAATGAGCAGTTCTTC. Translated, it gives CASSIREAGSSYNEQFF.

At least ten counts were recorded for this clonotype. V usage is TRBV5-1 and J usage is TRBJ2-3; D ambiguous. The CDR3 contains 13 residues. V was clipped by 5 bases and J by 1 base, with 8 bases between them. From germline, CDR1 is SGHRS and CDR2 YFSETQ. The CDR3 protein is CASSADGTDTQYF. Written as DNA, the CDR3 is TGCGCCAGCAGTGCGGACGGCACAGATACGCAGTATTTT.

This clonotype was seen at least ten times. V and J are TRBV20-1 and TRBJ2-5; D ambiguous. V lost 6 bases and J lost 5, with 22 bases in between. The CDR3 is made up of 15 amino acids. The V gene's germline CDR1 is DFQATT and CDR2 SNEGSKA (reference sequence). The CDR3 here is CSAQDVGLLRETQYF. CDR3 in DNA: TGCAGTGCCCAAGACGTGGGGTTACTACGGGAGACCCAGTACTTC.

In its sample, this clonotype was seen many times. The CDR3 region is CASSPSGKDTQYF. The CDR3, as DNA: TGTGCCAGCAGCCCCAGCGGGAAGGATACGCAGTATTTT. The V and J genes are TRBV7-2 and TRBJ2-3, with 7 bases that match TRBD2. This CDR3 is 13 amino acids long. V shed 5 bases and J 6 bases; nucleotides not matched to a gene: 5. The germline V gene encodes CDR1 SGHTA and CDR2 FQGNSA.

This clonotype has just a few counts. The chain joins TRBV7-9 to TRBJ2-1; unclear D gene. The V gene lost 5 bases and the J gene lost 9 bases, with 11 bases spanning the gap. CDR3 length equals 12 residues. Germline V gene lookup returns CDR1 SEHNR and CDR2 FQNEAQ (reference sequence). For the CDR3, the DNA is TGTGCCAGCAGCCCCCCGAGGAGTGAGCAGTTCTTC. This translates into CASSPPRSEQFF.

This clonotype has at least ten counts. The V call is TRBV7-3, the J call TRBJ2-3; 8 positions agree with TRBD1. The J segment lost 5 bases and the V segment lost 5 bases, leaving 6 bases of the junction unmatched. The CDR3 is made up of 14 amino acids. Germline V gives CDR1 SGHTA, CDR2 FQGTGA. CDR3 residues: CASSRDRWGDTQYF. The CDR3 DNA is TGTGCCAGCAGCCGGGACAGGTGGGGAGATACGCAGTATTTT.

The table lists this clonotype with many counts. V is TRBV11-3 and J is TRBJ2-1; D not resolved. This CDR3 is built from 15 residues. Trimming stripped 5 bases from V and 0 bases from J, with 11 bases between. Per germline, CDR1 SGHNT and CDR2 YENEEA. CDR3 nucleotide sequence: TGTGCCAGCAGCCCATTCCGGAGCTCCTACAATGAGCAGTTCTTC. This translates into CASSPFRSSYNEQFF.

The V call is TRBV30, the J call TRBJ2-6; the D gene is possibly TRBD1 (6 bases). The CDR3 covers 18 residues. The ends were cut back, 0 bases at V and 0 bases at J, with 15 bases in the middle. Germline CDR1 and CDR2: GTSNPN and SVGIG (reference sequence). CDR3 in amino acids: CAWSVEWGLSSGANVLTF. The CDR3 region has the DNA TGTGCCTGGAGTGTAGAGTGGGGGCTCAGCTCTGGGGCCAACGTCCTGACTTTC.

This clonotype was detected many times. The genes are TRBV7-9 and TRBJ2-3; the D gene is possibly TRBD1 (5 bases). Germline lookup yields CDR1 SEHNR and CDR2 FQNEAQ (reference sequence). The CDR3 runs to 14 residues. Trimming shortened V by 8 bases and J by 1 base, and 13 bases separated the two germline ends. The CDR3, as DNA: TGTGCCAGCCCTGGGGCGGTTGGCACAGATACGCAGTATTTT. It encodes CASPGAVGTDTQYF.

J is TRBJ2-6 and V is TRBV10-2; D uncertain. This CDR3 has 17 residues. The V gene's germline CDR1 is WSHSY and CDR2 SAAADI. V was trimmed by 5 bases and J by 0 bases, leaving 14 bases between them. The CDR3 reads CASSPDVAFSGANVLTF. The CDR3 DNA sequence: TGCGCCAGCAGTCCCGACGTAGCATTCTCTGGGGCCAACGTCCTGACTTTC.

There are a few counts of this clonotype. The rearrangement links TRBV3-1 to TRBJ2-1, with TRBD2 identical over 11 bases. Germline CDR1 reads LGHDT; CDR2 reads YNNKEL (reference sequence). The CDR3 extends over 16 amino acids. V dropped 4 bases and J dropped 1; count of bases not matched to a gene: 3. In DNA form, the CDR3 reads TGTGCCAGCAGCCCGACTAGCGGGACTTCCTACAATGAGCAGTTCTTC. This gives the protein CASSPTSGTSYNEQFF.

This clonotype showed up just a few times. The rearrangement links TRBV9 to TRBJ2-1, with 10 bases matching TRBD2. Trimming removed 4 bases from V and 5 bases from J; junction bases left unmatched: 9. Germline V gene sequence: CDR1 SGDLS, CDR2 YYNGEE. The CDR3 has 16 amino acids. The CDR3 loop is CASSRSAGLADNEQFF. The CDR3 DNA follows: TGTGCCAGCAGCCGGTCGGCCGGACTAGCGGACAATGAGCAGTTCTTC.

This clonotype has only a few counts. This rearrangement joins TRBV7-2 to TRBJ2-7; 12 bases line up with TRBD2. The trim removed 5 bases at V and 7 bases at J, leaving 9 bases unmatched. Per germline, CDR1 SGHTA and CDR2 FQGNSA. The CDR3 spans 15 residues. The CDR3 spells CASSNGLAGTREQYF. CDR3 nucleotide sequence: TGTGCCAGCAGCAACGGACTAGCGGGGACTAGGGAGCAGTACTTC.

The chain employs TRBV5-1 and TRBJ2-2; no firm D call. This CDR3 contains 19 residues. The V end was cut by 0 bases, the J end by 0 bases, with 18 bases between. Germline lookup yields CDR1 SGHRS and CDR2 YFSETQ. The CDR3 loop reads CASSLEGPLGITNTGELFF. For the CDR3, the DNA is TGCGCCAGCAGCTTGGAGGGCCCGTTGGGGATCACGAACACCGGGGAGCTGTTTTTT.

This clonotype showed up many times. The CDR3 region has the DNA TGTGCCAGCAGTCCGACTCGGGCGGGAGGGCGTACGCAGTATTTT. It is translated as CASSPTRAGGRTQYF. The J gene is TRBJ2-3, the V gene TRBV28; the match to TRBD2 covers 9 bases. Germline lookup yields CDR1 MDHEN and CDR2 SYDVKM. J lost 8 bases, V lost 5 bases, and 11 bases had no gene match. The CDR3 is 15 residues long.

The V call is TRBV7-9, the J call TRBJ2-5; D gene unclear. Trimming pared 5 bases from V and 5 bases from J, leaving 6 bases between. Germline CDR1 and CDR2: SEHNR and FQNEAQ (reference sequence). CDR3 length: 11 residues. CDR3 coding DNA: TGTGCCAGCAGCCGATGGGAGACCCAGTACTTC. This codes for CASSRWETQYF.

This clonotype has at least ten counts. The J gene is TRBJ2-1, the V gene TRBV29-1; D ambiguous. Looked up from germline, CDR1 is SQVTM and CDR2 is ANQGSEA. This CDR3 region has 12 residues. V lost 5 bases to trimming and J lost 5 bases, with 10 bases between them. The CDR3 nucleotides are TGCAGCGTTCGACGTGCGGACAATGAGCAGTTCTTC. It specifies CSVRRADNEQFF.

The chain carries TRBV6-5 and TRBJ1-1; tentative D call: TRBD1 (5 bases). The CDR3 is 15 amino acids. The germline gives CDR1 MNHEY, CDR2 SVGAGI. Between the trimmed V and J ends, which lost 0 bases and 4 bases, there was a span of 12 bases. The CDR3 nucleotides read TGTGCCAGCAGTTACTCTAGCGGGGGAGTCACTGAAGCTTTCTTT. It is translated as CASSYSSGGVTEAFF.

There are a few counts of this clonotype. The chain couples TRBV10-2 to TRBJ1-3; D call uncertain. Trimming pared 8 bases from V and 1 base from J, leaving 0 bases between. Germline-derived CDR1 and CDR2 are WSHSY and SAAADI. The CDR3 runs 10 residues. CDR3 nucleotide sequence: TGCGCCAGCTCTGGAAACACCATATATTTT. Translating gives CASSGNTIYF.

This clonotype came up many times. The chain has TRBV7-3 and TRBJ2-5; either TRBD1 or TRBD2 may fit D (5 bases each). The CDR3 spans 14 residues. Germline CDR1 reads SGHTA; CDR2 reads FQGTGA. Trimming took 5 bases from V and 5 from J, leaving 15 bases between them. CDR3 DNA sequence: TGTGCCAGCAGCCCATCAGGGACGGGGGAGACCCAGTACTTC. The encoded protein is CASSPSGTGETQYF.